The 25 T cell receptor beta chains below all came from one sample that was sequenced in a study of cytomegalovirus exposure and HLA in healthy donors. PCR amplification relied on 60 Vbeta primers (plus 13 Jbeta primers). The assay was immunoSEQ multiplex PCR, and TCRdb's table has in-frame clones only and misses some. Among about 200,000 clones listed, around 80% were seen once. Specimen: PBMCs. The receptors originated from a man aged 18 to 35 in good health and CMV-seronegative.

Here the CDR3 reads CASSLTKADTQYF. In nucleotides, the CDR3 is TGTGCCAGCAGCTTAACTAAGGCGGATACGCAGTATTTT. The V call is TRBV7-8, the J call TRBJ2-3; unclear D gene. V was cut by 2 bases and J by 6 bases, with 9 bases left in between. Germline V gives CDR1 SGHVS, CDR2 FQNEAQ. This CDR3 region has 13 residues.

The chain has TRBV20-1 and TRBJ2-3; no clear D. CDR1 is DFQATT and CDR2 is SNEGSKA in the germline V gene (reference sequence). V shed 1 base and J shed 5 bases, with 4 bases lying between them. This CDR3 contains 11 residues. CDR3 coding DNA: TGCAGTGCTAGAGTAATAGATACGCAGTATTTT. Amino acid sequence: CSARVIDTQYF.

This clone was detected once. The V call is TRBV5-1, the J call TRBJ1-1; 7 bases align to TRBD1. The junction had 10 bases not matched to a gene; V was cut back by 2 bases and J by 6 bases. Germline CDR1 reads SGHRS; CDR2 reads YFSETQ. The CDR3 has 15 amino acids. CDR3 nucleotide sequence: TGCGCCAGCAGCTTATCGACAGGGTATAGTTCTGAAGCTTTCTTT. This translates into CASSLSTGYSSEAFF.

This clone was seen a few times. This chain connects TRBV15 to TRBJ1-3; the D gene is possibly TRBD1 (5 bases). Germline CDR1 reads LNHNV; CDR2 reads YYDKDF (reference sequence). The ends were cut back, 1 base at V and 1 base at J, with 11 bases in the middle. The CDR3 totals 16 residues. The CDR3 is CATSRVIGTSGNTIYF. CDR3 nucleotide sequence: TGTGCCACCAGCAGAGTTATAGGGACTTCTGGAAACACCATATATTTT. Using reference TRBV15 and TRBJ1-3 for the parts outside the CDR3, the full variable domain is DAMVIQNPRYQVTQFGKPVTLSCSQTLNHNVMYWYQQKSSQAPKLLFHYYDKDFNNEADTPDNFQSRRPNTSFCFLDIRSPGLGDTAMYLCATSRVIGTSGNTIYFGEGSWLTVV.

The chain employs TRBV5-6 and TRBJ2-3, with TRBD2 matching over 16 bases. The CDR3 contains 19 residues. Trimming took 1 base from V and 2 from J; bases not matched to a gene: 7. CDR1 and CDR2 (germline): SGHDT, YYEEEE. This CDR3 reads CASSLPGLAGGSHTDTQYF. In DNA, the CDR3 is TGTGCCAGCAGCTTGCCGGGACTAGCGGGAGGGTCGCACACAGATACGCAGTATTTT.

The rearrangement links TRBV5-1 to TRBJ2-5; 11 nucleotides align to TRBD2. V lost 4 bases and J lost 3; bases outside the gene matches: 5. CDR3 length equals 15 residues. CDR1 SGHRS and CDR2 YFSETQ come from the germline V gene. In DNA, the CDR3 is TGCGCCAGCAGCCCAGTAGCGGGAGGGGAAGAGACCCAGTACTTC. Translation gives CASSPVAGGEETQYF.

V and J are TRBV2 and TRBJ2-5; 16 bases align to TRBD2. This CDR3 contains 16 residues. V trimming: 7 bases; J trimming: 4 bases; junction bases outside the gene matches: 6. Germline loops: CDR1 SNHLY, CDR2 FYNNEI. The CDR3 loop reads CASIRGTSGRVETQYF. The CDR3 nucleotides are TGTGCCAGCATCAGAGGGACTAGCGGGAGGGTAGAGACCCAGTACTTC.

J is TRBJ1-4 and V is TRBV4-1, with 10 bases lining up with TRBD1. V shed 2 bases, J shed 4 bases, and the junction held 4 bases outside the gene matches. CDR1 and CDR2 (germline): MGHRA, YSYEKL. The CDR3 totals 16 residues. Here the CDR3 reads CASSQLWTGGNEKLFF. The DNA of the CDR3 is TGCGCCAGCAGCCAACTCTGGACAGGGGGTAATGAAAAACTGTTTTTT.

The chain links TRBV2 to TRBJ2-5, with D possibly matching TRBD1 (6 bases). The V and J ends lost 5 bases and 5 bases respectively, with 15 bases between them. This CDR3 is built from 14 residues. From germline, CDR1 is SNHLY and CDR2 FYNNEI. The CDR3 spells CASSYRGQKETQYF. CDR3 bases: TGTGCCAGCAGTTACCGAGGACAGAAGGAGACCCAGTACTTC.

Points on this clone: At one boundary the junction diverges from the germline segment, which might be a read error. The chain couples TRBV7-7 to TRBJ2-5; possibly TRBD2 for D (5 bases). The CDR3 runs to 14 residues. Per germline, CDR1 SSHAT and CDR2 FNYEAQ (reference sequence). The CDR3 spells CASSLEEVLETQYF. The CDR3 DNA sequence: TGTGCTAGCAGCTTAGAGGAGGTTCTTGAGACCCAGTACTTC.

The CDR3 loop is CAWSVLGGTNEKLFF. The CDR3 DNA is TGTGCCTGGAGTGTACTTGGGGGGACTAATGAAAAACTGTTTTTT. The chain recombines TRBV30 with TRBJ1-4; maybe TRBD1 (5 bases). This CDR3 has 15 amino acids. Germline V CDR1 and CDR2: GTSNPN, SVGIG (reference sequence). Trimming took off 0 bases at V and 2 bases at J, with 10 bases between the two ends.

This clone showed up just a few times. J is TRBJ2-5 and V is TRBV4-1, with D uncertain. Germline loops: CDR1 MGHRA, CDR2 YSYEKL. This CDR3 contains 12 residues. Trimming left V 4 bases short and J 4 bases short, with 7 bases between. CDR3 in amino acids: CASSLGRETQYF. In DNA, the CDR3 is TGCGCCAGCAGCCTTGGCAGAGAGACCCAGTACTTC.

The CDR3 sequence: CASSLSDSSYEQYF. The CDR3 DNA is TGTGCCAGCAGTTTATCGGACAGCTCCTACGAGCAGTACTTC. This chain joins TRBV27 and TRBJ2-7; tentatively, D is TRBD1 (6 bases). Looked up from germline, CDR1 is MNHEY and CDR2 is SMNVEV (reference sequence). This CDR3 has 14 residues. V was trimmed by 0 bases and J by 0 bases, leaving 6 bases between them.

V and J are TRBV6-1 and TRBJ1-5; tentatively, D is TRBD1 (6 bases). The length of the CDR3 is 14 residues. V lost 7 bases, J lost 3 bases, and 13 bases lay in between. CDR1 and CDR2 from the germline V gene are MNHNS and SASEGT. The CDR3 DNA follows: TGTGCCAGCAATCAAGACAGGCTCAATCAGCCCCAGCATTTT. It specifies CASNQDRLNQPQHF.

The rearrangement joins TRBV5-1 to TRBJ1-1; D perhaps matches TRBD1 (5 bases). Germline CDR1 and CDR2: SGHRS and YFSETQ. The CDR3 spans 12 residues. V lost 7 bases to trimming and J lost 3 bases, with 10 bases between them. The CDR3 DNA follows: TGCGCCAGCTGGTCGGGGGACACTGAAGCTTTCTTT. Translated, it gives CASWSGDTEAFF.

The rearrangement links TRBV19 to TRBJ1-3; 8 bases align to TRBD1. The V segment lost 7 bases and the J segment 0 bases; nucleotides outside the gene matches: 11. The CDR3 extends over 17 amino acids. Germline V gene lookup returns CDR1 LNHDA and CDR2 SQIVND (reference sequence). This CDR3 reads CASTDTGTGLSGNTIYF. In DNA, the CDR3 is TGTGCCAGTACCGATACCGGGACAGGACTCTCTGGAAACACCATATATTTT.

The chain recombines TRBV6-5 with TRBJ1-5; 9 nucleotides line up with TRBD1. Germline V gene lookup returns CDR1 MNHEY and CDR2 SVGAGI. CDR3 length: 14 residues. The V and J ends lost 2 bases and 7 bases, in that order; junction bases with no gene match: 3. The CDR3 region has the DNA TGTGCCAGCAGTTACGACAGGGGGTTACAGCCCCAGCATTTT. It codes for CASSYDRGLQPQHF.

The chain is built from TRBV13 and TRBJ2-5; 11 bases agree with TRBD2. Germline V lookup: CDR1 PRHDT, CDR2 FYEKMQ (reference sequence). The CDR3 length is 16 residues. V was pared by 0 bases and J by 4 bases, with 4 bases of the junction left unmatched. The CDR3 DNA sequence: TGTGCCAGCAGCTTAGGACTAGCGGGAGAAGTAGAGACCCAGTACTTC. Translated: CASSLGLAGEVETQYF.

This chain links TRBV19 with TRBJ2-7; possible D gene TRBD1, 6 bases. V was trimmed by 8 bases and J by 5 bases, leaving 16 bases between them. Germline CDR1 and CDR2: LNHDA and SQIVND (reference sequence). The CDR3 sequence is 13 residues long. The CDR3 loop reads CASSDSLLNEQYF. CDR3 DNA: TGTGCCAGTTCGGACAGCCTGTTGAACGAGCAGTACTTC.

For this clone: At one of its ends the junction is not consistent with the germline gene, which may arise from a read error. V gene TRBV6-5 combines with J gene TRBJ2-5; 8 bases align to TRBD2. Germline V CDR1 and CDR2: MNHEY, SVGAGI. This CDR3 comprises 15 residues. In nucleotides, the CDR3 is TGTGCCAGCAGTCACTCGGGAGGGAATGGAGAGACCCAGTACTTC. This sequence encodes CASSHSGGNGETQYF.

The chain uses TRBV7-3 and TRBJ2-3; TRBD2 matches at 8 bases. Germline trimming cut 4 bases from V and 0 bases from J; bases unmatched to any gene: 3. Germline lookup yields CDR1 SGHTA and CDR2 FQGTGA. The CDR3 covers 15 residues. CDR3 residues: CASSSSGSSTDTQYF. CDR3 DNA: TGTGCCAGCAGCTCAAGCGGGAGTAGCACAGATACGCAGTATTTT.

The V gene is TRBV5-4, the J gene TRBJ2-7; D may be TRBD1 (5 bases). Germline lookup yields CDR1 SGHNT and CDR2 YYREEE (reference sequence). The CDR3 totals 12 residues. V gave up 1 base and J gave up 3 bases, with 5 bases separating them. The CDR3 coding sequence is TGTGCCAGCAGCTTGCAGGGCTACGAGCAGTACTTC. It codes for CASSLQGYEQYF.

The J gene is TRBJ2-5, the V gene TRBV2; the match to TRBD2 covers 15 bases. Near its end, the DNA agrees better with TRBJ2-7, so the J call may be wrong. This CDR3 has 15 amino acids. The germline CDR1 and CDR2 sequences are SNHLY and FYNNEI. The CDR3 sequence: CASWEGLAGGYEQYF. DNA for the CDR3: TGTGCCAGCTGGGAGGGACTAGCGGGAGGCTACGAGCAGTACTTC.

This clone was detected only once. The V call is TRBV5-1, the J call TRBJ1-1, with D perhaps TRBD1 (5 bases). The CDR3 consists of 15 residues. Trimming took off 4 bases at V and 1 base at J, with 14 bases between the two ends. Germline CDR1 and CDR2: SGHRS and YFSETQ. The CDR3 bases are TGCGCCAGCAGCCCCCGACAGACCTCGAACACTGAAGCTTTCTTT. Translated, it gives CASSPRQTSNTEAFF.

This chain connects TRBV19 to TRBJ1-6, with 9 nucleotides matching TRBD1. Looked up from germline, CDR1 is LNHDA and CDR2 is SQIVND (reference sequence). This CDR3 is 14 amino acids long. J lost 9 bases, V lost 7 bases, and 7 bases had no gene match. CDR3 loop: CASNPGQGSSPLHF. DNA for the CDR3: TGTGCCAGTAACCCGGGACAGGGCTCTTCACCCCTCCACTTT.